The clone carrying this T cell receptor (beta chain) was seen more than once but under ten times. This record comes from a study of blood T cell repertoires in COVID-19. The protocol was immunoSEQ multiplex PCR, while the TCRdb copy is restricted to in-frame clones and leaves out a portion. Of 180,000 or so clones detected, just under 80% appear once; the ten largest clones hold 2.5% to 3%. Germline V lookup: CDR1 SGHNT, CDR2 YYREEE (reference sequence). V lost 2 bases to trimming and J lost 10 bases, with 12 bases between them. The CDR3 loop spans 12 amino acids. Sample: peripheral blood. The rearrangement links TRBV5-4 to TRBJ1-2; D is unclear. This TCR came from a woman over 75 with active or convalescent COVID-19. As DNA, the CDR3 is TGTGCCAGCAGCTTTGCGGCACGATCCTACACCTTC. Protein sequence: CASSFAARSYTF.